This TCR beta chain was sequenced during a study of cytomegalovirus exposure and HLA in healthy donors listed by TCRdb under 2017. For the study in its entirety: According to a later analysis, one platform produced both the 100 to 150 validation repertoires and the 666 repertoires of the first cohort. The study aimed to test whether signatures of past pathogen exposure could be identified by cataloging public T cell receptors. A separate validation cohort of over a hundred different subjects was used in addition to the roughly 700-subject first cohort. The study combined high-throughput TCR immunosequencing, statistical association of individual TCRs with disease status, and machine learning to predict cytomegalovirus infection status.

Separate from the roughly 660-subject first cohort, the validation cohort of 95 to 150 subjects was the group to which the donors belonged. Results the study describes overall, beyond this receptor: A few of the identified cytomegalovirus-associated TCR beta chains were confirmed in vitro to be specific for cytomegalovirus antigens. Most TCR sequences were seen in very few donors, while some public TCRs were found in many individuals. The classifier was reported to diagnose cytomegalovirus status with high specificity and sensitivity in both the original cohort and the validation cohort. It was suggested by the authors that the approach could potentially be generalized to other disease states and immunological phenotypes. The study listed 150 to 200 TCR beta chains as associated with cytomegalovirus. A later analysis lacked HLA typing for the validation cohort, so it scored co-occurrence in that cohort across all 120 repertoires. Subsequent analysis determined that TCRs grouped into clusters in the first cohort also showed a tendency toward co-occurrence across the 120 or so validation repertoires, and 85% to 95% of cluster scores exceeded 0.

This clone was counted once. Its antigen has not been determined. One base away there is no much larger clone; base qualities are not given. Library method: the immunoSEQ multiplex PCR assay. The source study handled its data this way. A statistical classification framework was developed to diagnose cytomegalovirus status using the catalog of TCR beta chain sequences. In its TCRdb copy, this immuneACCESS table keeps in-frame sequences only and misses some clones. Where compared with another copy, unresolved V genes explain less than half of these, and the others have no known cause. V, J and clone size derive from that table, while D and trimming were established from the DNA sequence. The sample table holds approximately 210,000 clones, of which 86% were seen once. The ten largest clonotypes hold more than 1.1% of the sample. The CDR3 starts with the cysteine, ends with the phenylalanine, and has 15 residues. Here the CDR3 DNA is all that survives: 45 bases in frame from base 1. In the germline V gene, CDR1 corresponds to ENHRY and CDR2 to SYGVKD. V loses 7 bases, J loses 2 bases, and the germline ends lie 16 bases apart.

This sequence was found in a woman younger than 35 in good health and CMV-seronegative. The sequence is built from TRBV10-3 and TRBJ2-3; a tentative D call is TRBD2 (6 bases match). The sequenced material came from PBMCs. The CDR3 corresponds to CAIKGRDPYTDTQYF. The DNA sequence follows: TGTGCCATCAAGGGGCGGGACCCCTACACAGATACGCAGTATTTT.